This note documents a single T cell receptor (beta chain) sequence. Profiled with immunoSEQ multiplex PCR; TCRdb holds only in-frame clones, not every one. Among approximately 270,000 clones, about nine tenths were seen once, and the ten largest hold under 2.5%. The entry originates in a study of blood T cell repertoires in COVID-19. About the study: Nucleic acid was either cDNA or gDNA, and it came from T cells, B-cell-depleted T cells, or PBMCs.

Between the trimmed V and J ends, which lost 5 bases and 3 bases, there was a span of 7 bases. This CDR3 is built from 12 residues. The germline V gene encodes CDR1 MNHEY and CDR2 SVGAGI. The TCR comes from a man in his fifties with acute or convalescent COVID-19. This sequence joins TRBV6-5 and TRBJ1-1, with unresolved D. The sample comprised peripheral blood. The CDR3 DNA follows: TGTGCCAGCAGTCTCCAGTACACTGAAGCTTTCTTT. Amino acids: CASSLQYTEAFF.